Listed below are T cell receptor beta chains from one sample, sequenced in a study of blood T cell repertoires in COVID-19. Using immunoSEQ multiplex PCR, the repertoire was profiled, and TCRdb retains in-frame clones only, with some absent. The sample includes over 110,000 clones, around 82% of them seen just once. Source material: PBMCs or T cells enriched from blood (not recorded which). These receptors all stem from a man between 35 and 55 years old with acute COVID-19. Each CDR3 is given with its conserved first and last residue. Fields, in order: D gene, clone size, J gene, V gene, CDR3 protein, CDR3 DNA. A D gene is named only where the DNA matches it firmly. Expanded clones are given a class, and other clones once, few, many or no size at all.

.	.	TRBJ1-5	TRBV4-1	CASRSLYQPQHF	TGCGCCAGCAGGAGCCTCTATCAGCCCCAGCATTTT
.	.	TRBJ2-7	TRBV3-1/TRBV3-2	CASSPHPLRSYEQYF	TGTGCCAGCAGCCCACACCCTTTGCGGTCCTACGAGCAGTACTTC
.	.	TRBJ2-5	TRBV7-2	CASSFGTSSETQYF	TGTGCCAGCAGCTTCGGGACTTCATCGGAGACCCAGTACTTC
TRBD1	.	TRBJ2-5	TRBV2	CASNRQGARETQYF	TGTGCCAGTAACAGACAGGGGGCGCGGGAGACCCAGTACTTC
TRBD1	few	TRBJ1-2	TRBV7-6	CASSLGGGTGGYGYTF	TGTGCCAGCAGCTTAGGAGGGGGGACAGGGGGCTATGGCTACACCTTC
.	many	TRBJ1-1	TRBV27	CATRGGEAEAFF	TGTGCCACCAGAGGGGGAGAGGCTGAAGCTTTCTTT
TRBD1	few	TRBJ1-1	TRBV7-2	CASSRTGTVNTEAFF	TGTGCCAGCAGCAGAACAGGGACAGTGAACACTGAAGCTTTCTTT
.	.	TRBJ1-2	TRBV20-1	CSASLQGYGYTF	TGCAGTGCTAGTTTACAGGGCTATGGCTACACCTTC
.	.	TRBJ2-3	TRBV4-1	CASSPSGGTQYF	TGCGCCAGCAGCCCCTCCGGAGGTACGCAGTATTTT
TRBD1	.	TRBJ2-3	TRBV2	CASSQGAGTDTQYF	TGTGCCAGCAGTCAGGGGGCGGGCACAGATACGCAGTATTTT
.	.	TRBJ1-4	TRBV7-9	CASSGAVFGEKLFF	TGTGCCAGCAGCGGGGCGGTTTTCGGTGAAAAACTGTTTTTT
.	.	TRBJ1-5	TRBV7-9	CASAREDQPQHF	TGTGCCAGCGCCAGGGAGGACCAGCCCCAGCATTTT
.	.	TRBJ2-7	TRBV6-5	CASSYPGTYEQYF	TGTGCCAGCAGCTACCCCGGGACCTACGAGCAGTACTTC
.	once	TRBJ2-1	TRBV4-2	CASSSYQGSNEQFF	TGTGCCAGCAGCTCCTACCAGGGGAGCAATGAGCAGTTCTTC
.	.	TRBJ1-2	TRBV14	CASSQVAGIYGYTF	TGTGCCAGCAGCCAAGTTGCAGGGATCTATGGCTACACCTTC
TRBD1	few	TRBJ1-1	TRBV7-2	CASSLAYGTGEAFF	TGTGCCAGCAGCTTAGCTTACGGGACAGGTGAAGCTTTCTTT
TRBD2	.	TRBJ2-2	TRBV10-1	CASRKTGGQPGELFF	TGCGCCAGCAGGAAAACGGGGGGGCAGCCCGGGGAGCTGTTTTTT
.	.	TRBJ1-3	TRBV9	CASSVLSGGGSGNTIYF	TGTGCCAGCAGCGTACTCTCAGGAGGAGGGTCCGGAAACACCATATATTTT
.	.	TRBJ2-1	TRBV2	CASSGRDNSYNEQFF	TGTGCCAGCAGTGGCAGGGATAACTCCTACAATGAGCAGTTCTTC
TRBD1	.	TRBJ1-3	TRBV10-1	CAPGTDGNTIYF	TGCGCGCCCGGGACAGATGGAAACACCATATATTTT
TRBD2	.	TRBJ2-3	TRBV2	CASKRLAGRADTQYF	TGTGCCAGCAAGAGACTAGCGGGGAGAGCCGATACGCAGTATTTT
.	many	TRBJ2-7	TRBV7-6	CASSPGAQDAEQYF	TGTGCCAGCAGCCCAGGGGCTCAGGACGCCGAGCAGTACTTC